The rows below give T cell receptor beta chains drawn from one sample of a study of T cell changes during pregnancy in multiple sclerosis. The table came from immunoSEQ multiplex PCR; TCRdb's copy has only in-frame clones and leaves some out. The sample has roughly 84,000 clones; about 94% are singletons. This material consisted of peripheral blood, taken in the third trimester of pregnancy. These receptors were taken from a female donor in good health, enrolled as a control in a pregnancy study. Each CDR3 is given with its conserved first and last residue. D genes are given only for firm matches. The size entry is marked missing in some rows and otherwise reads once, few, many or a size class.

D: NA
size: NA
V: TRBV11-2
J: TRBJ2-1
DNA: TGTGCCAGCAGCTCCTCCGGCAAGAGGAGTGAGCAGTTCTTC
CDR3: CASSSSGKRSEQFF

D: NA
size: NA
V: TRBV21-1
J: TRBJ2-7
DNA: TGTGCCAGCAGCAAACAGGAGTGGGTGGGGGGAATTCGCGACGAGCAGTACTTC
CDR3: CASSKQEWVGGIRDEQYF

D: NA
size: NA
V: TRBV6-4
J: TRBJ1-5
DNA: TGTGCCAGCAGTGAACAGGGTGGAAATCAGCCCCAGCATTTT
CDR3: CASSEQGGNQPQHF

D: NA
size: NA
V: TRBV2
J: TRBJ1-5
DNA: TGTGCCAGCAGCCGGCGGGGGGAGGGCAATCAGCCCCAGCATTTT
CDR3: CASSRRGEGNQPQHF

D: TRBD2
size: NA
V: TRBV9
J: TRBJ2-1
DNA: TGTGCCAGCAGCGTCAGCGGGAATGGGGATGAGCAGTTCTTC
CDR3: CASSVSGNGDEQFF

D: NA
size: NA
V: TRBV28
J: TRBJ2-2
DNA: TGTGCCAGCAGTTCCTTTACCGGGGAGCTGTTTTTT
CDR3: CASSSFTGELFF

D: NA
size: NA
V: TRBV7-2
J: TRBJ2-1
DNA: TGTGCCAGCAGCTTAGCAGGCAGATCAACTAGCCTAATGCAGTTCTTC
CDR3: CASSLAGRSTSLMQFF

D: TRBD1
size: NA
V: TRBV5-6
J: TRBJ1-1
DNA: TGTGCCAGCAGCCTGTTGACAGGGACCTTAGCTGAAGCTTTCTTT
CDR3: CASSLLTGTLAEAFF

D: NA
size: NA
V: TRBV5-5
J: TRBJ2-7
DNA: TGTGCCAGCAGCTTCAGGGGGGACAGAACCTACGAGCAGTACTTC
CDR3: CASSFRGDRTYEQYF

D: TRBD1
size: once
V: TRBV6-5
J: TRBJ1-1
DNA: TGTGCCAGCAGTCTTCGACAGGGTGGTGAAGCTTTCTTT
CDR3: CASSLRQGGEAFF

D: TRBD2
size: NA
V: TRBV7-9
J: TRBJ2-5
DNA: TGTGCCAGCAGCTTAGGGACTAGCGGGAGCAGGGAGACCCAGTACTTC
CDR3: CASSLGTSGSRETQYF

D: NA
size: NA
V: TRBV4-1
J: TRBJ2-3
DNA: TGCGCCAGCAGCCAATCTCAGGGACACCTCCGCACAGATACGCAGTATTTT
CDR3: CASSQSQGHLRTDTQYF

D: NA
size: few
V: TRBV27
J: TRBJ1-1
DNA: TGTGCCAGCAGTCTGAGTCGGAACACTGAAGCTTTCTTT
CDR3: CASSLSRNTEAFF

D: TRBD2
size: NA
V: TRBV5-4
J: TRBJ2-1
DNA: TGTGCCAGCAGCTTGGACCTAGCGGGGACCAACAATGAGCAGTTCTTC
CDR3: CASSLDLAGTNNEQFF

D: NA
size: NA
V: TRBV7-8
J: TRBJ1-4
DNA: TGTGCCAGCAGGCCGGGACAAACTAATGAAAAACTGTTTTTT
CDR3: CASRPGQTNEKLFF

D: NA
size: NA
V: TRBV28
J: TRBJ1-1
DNA: TGTGCCAGCAGTTTATTGGGGGGATCTACTGAAGCTTTCTTT
CDR3: CASSLLGGSTEAFF

D: TRBD2
size: once
V: TRBV6-5
J: TRBJ2-1
DNA: TGTGCCAGCAGTTACCACATAGCGGGAGACGGTGAGCAGTTCTTC
CDR3: CASSYHIAGDGEQFF

D: TRBD2
size: NA
V: TRBV6-5
J: TRBJ2-1
DNA: TGTGCCAGCAGTTACGGACTAGCCTACAATGAGCAGTTCTTC
CDR3: CASSYGLAYNEQFF

D: TRBD1
size: NA
V: TRBV28
J: TRBJ1-4
DNA: TGTGCCAGCAGTTTCCTGACAGGGTCAACCAATGAAAAACTGTTTTTT
CDR3: CASSFLTGSTNEKLFF

D: NA
size: NA
V: TRBV7-9
J: TRBJ2-1
DNA: TGTGCCAGCAGCTCAGCCTTCTACAATGAGCAGTTCTTC
CDR3: CASSSAFYNEQFF

D: NA
size: NA
V: TRBV28
J: TRBJ2-3
DNA: TGTGCCATCACCCGCACCCGGGAGATAGAGGATACGCAGTATTTT
CDR3: CAITRTREIEDTQYF

D: NA
size: once
V: TRBV6-5
J: TRBJ1-5
DNA: TGTGCCAGCAGTTACTCTTCAGGGAATCTCGAGCCCCAGCATTTT
CDR3: CASSYSSGNLEPQHF

D: TRBD1
size: NA
V: TRBV27
J: TRBJ2-6
DNA: TGTGCCAGCAGTCCAAAGACAGGGACTGGGGCCAACGTCCTGACTTTC
CDR3: CASSPKTGTGANVLTF

D: NA
size: once
V: TRBV18
J: TRBJ2-2
DNA: TGTGCCAGCTCACCCACGGGCAGGGAGAACACCGGGGAGCTGTTTTTT
CDR3: CASSPTGRENTGELFF

D: NA
size: NA
V: TRBV2
J: TRBJ2-2
DNA: TGTGCCAGCAGTGCTACCCCCACCGGGGAGCTGTTTTTT
CDR3: CASSATPTGELFF

D: NA
size: NA
V: TRBV6-6
J: TRBJ2-2
DNA: TGTGCCAGCAGTTCCGGGACGAACACCGGGGAGCTGTTTTTT
CDR3: CASSSGTNTGELFF

D: TRBD1
size: NA
V: TRBV7-9
J: TRBJ2-3
DNA: TGTGCCAGCAGTCCCGGACAGGGATCCACAGATACGCAGTATTTT
CDR3: CASSPGQGSTDTQYF

D: NA
size: NA
V: TRBV9
J: TRBJ2-7
DNA: TGTGCCAGCAGTGTAACATCATCGTTCTCCTACGAGCAGTACTTC
CDR3: CASSVTSSFSYEQYF

D: NA
size: NA
V: TRBV2
J: TRBJ1-3
DNA: TGTGCCAGCAGTGATCGGGGAAACACCATATATTTT
CDR3: CASSDRGNTIYF

D: TRBD1
size: NA
V: TRBV2
J: TRBJ2-3
DNA: TGTGCCAGCAGTGAACGGCAGGGGGTGACAGATACGCAGTATTTT
CDR3: CASSERQGVTDTQYF

D: TRBD2
size: NA
V: TRBV28
J: TRBJ2-3
DNA: TGTGCCAGCAGTTCCTCGGGCTGGCGGGAGGGTACAGATACGCAGTATTTT
CDR3: CASSSSGWREGTDTQYF

D: TRBD2
size: NA
V: TRBV9
J: TRBJ2-5
DNA: TGTGCCAGCAGCGGAATGCTAGCGGGAGTGGGAGAGACCCAGTACTTC
CDR3: CASSGMLAGVGETQYF

D: NA
size: NA
V: TRBV6-4
J: TRBJ2-3
DNA: TGTGCCAGCAGTGACTCGCAGGGGCCAGATACGCAGTATTTT
CDR3: CASSDSQGPDTQYF

D: TRBD2
size: NA
V: TRBV29-1
J: TRBJ2-7
DNA: TGCAGCGTTGTAGATAGCGGGAGTACCTACGAGCAGTACTTC
CDR3: CSVVDSGSTYEQYF

D: NA
size: NA
V: TRBV18
J: TRBJ1-5
DNA: TGTGCCAGCTCACCGGAGGATAGGTCTTTGCCCCAGCATTTT
CDR3: CASSPEDRSLPQHF

D: TRBD2
size: NA
V: TRBV5-1
J: TRBJ2-5
DNA: TGCGCCAGCAGCTTGGGGCTAGCGGGCTTTATCCAAGAGACCCAGTACTTC
CDR3: CASSLGLAGFIQETQYF

D: NA
size: NA
V: TRBV21-1
J: TRBJ2-7
DNA: TGTGCCAGCCGCCTCACCCCAAGACAGGGGGCGCGTGTTAGCGGGAGAAGTAAGGAGCAGTACTTC
CDR3: CASRLTPRQGARVSGRSKEQYF

D: TRBD2
size: once
V: TRBV5-1
J: TRBJ2-7
DNA: TGCGCCAGCAGTCGTGGACTAGGGGCCAGCTCCTACGAGCAGTACTTC
CDR3: CASSRGLGASSYEQYF

D: NA
size: NA
V: TRBV6-1
J: TRBJ2-5
DNA: TGTGCCAGCAGTGAAGGCGTGGGGCGGGAGACCCAGTACTTC
CDR3: CASSEGVGRETQYF

D: TRBD1
size: NA
V: TRBV28
J: TRBJ2-1
DNA: TGTGCCAGCAGCCGAAGGGGGCGGCACAATGAGCAGTTCTTC
CDR3: CASSRRGRHNEQFF

D: NA
size: NA
V: TRBV10-3
J: TRBJ2-7
DNA: TGTGCCACTACGACAGCCCCGGGTCCACGGGAGCAGTACTTC
CDR3: CATTTAPGPREQYF

D: TRBD2
size: NA
V: TRBV7-7
J: TRBJ2-1
DNA: TGTGCTAGCAGCCCGAGGGCTAGCGGGGTGTCCAATGAGCAGTTCTTC
CDR3: CASSPRASGVSNEQFF

D: TRBD1
size: NA
V: TRBV5-6
J: TRBJ2-7
DNA: TGTGCCAGCAGCCGGACAGGGAGGTACGAGCAGTACTTC
CDR3: CASSRTGRYEQYF

D: NA
size: NA
V: TRBV5-5
J: TRBJ2-5
DNA: TGTGCCAGCAGCTTAAGGGGGCACGGGGAGGTGGAGACCCAGTACTTC
CDR3: CASSLRGHGEVETQYF

D: NA
size: NA
V: TRBV19
J: TRBJ1-2
DNA: TGTGCCAGTAGTATACCCGGGTCGTCCTATGGCTACACCTTC
CDR3: CASSIPGSSYGYTF